The clone carrying this T cell receptor beta chain has a handful of counts. Its antigen is undetermined. As for the donors, each was a healthy bone marrow donor. This entry belongs to a study of cytomegalovirus exposure and HLA in healthy donors. V was trimmed by 1 base and J by 4 bases, leaving 7 bases between them. Germline assignment: CDR1 SGHTA and CDR2 FQGNSA. CDR3 length: 13 residues. Whole-study results and caveats: A later analysis found most CMV-associated TCR beta chains apparently HLA-restricted. The study recorded 150 to 200 TCR beta chains that were cytomegalovirus-associated.

With 60 Vbeta and 13 Jbeta primers, the PCR was carried out. Method: immunoSEQ multiplex PCR; TCRdb's copy keeps in-frame clones and lacks some. The sample contains some 180,000 clones, roughly 12% of which appear only once. The receptor was isolated from a man aged 45-65 years in good health and CMV-seropositive. This sequence joins TRBV7-2 and TRBJ1-2, with TRBD1 as a possible D gene (5 bases). Sequenced sample: PBMCs. The DNA of the CDR3 is TGTGCCAGCAGCTTAGGGACAACCTATGGCTACACCTTC. Protein sequence: CASSLGTTYGYTF.